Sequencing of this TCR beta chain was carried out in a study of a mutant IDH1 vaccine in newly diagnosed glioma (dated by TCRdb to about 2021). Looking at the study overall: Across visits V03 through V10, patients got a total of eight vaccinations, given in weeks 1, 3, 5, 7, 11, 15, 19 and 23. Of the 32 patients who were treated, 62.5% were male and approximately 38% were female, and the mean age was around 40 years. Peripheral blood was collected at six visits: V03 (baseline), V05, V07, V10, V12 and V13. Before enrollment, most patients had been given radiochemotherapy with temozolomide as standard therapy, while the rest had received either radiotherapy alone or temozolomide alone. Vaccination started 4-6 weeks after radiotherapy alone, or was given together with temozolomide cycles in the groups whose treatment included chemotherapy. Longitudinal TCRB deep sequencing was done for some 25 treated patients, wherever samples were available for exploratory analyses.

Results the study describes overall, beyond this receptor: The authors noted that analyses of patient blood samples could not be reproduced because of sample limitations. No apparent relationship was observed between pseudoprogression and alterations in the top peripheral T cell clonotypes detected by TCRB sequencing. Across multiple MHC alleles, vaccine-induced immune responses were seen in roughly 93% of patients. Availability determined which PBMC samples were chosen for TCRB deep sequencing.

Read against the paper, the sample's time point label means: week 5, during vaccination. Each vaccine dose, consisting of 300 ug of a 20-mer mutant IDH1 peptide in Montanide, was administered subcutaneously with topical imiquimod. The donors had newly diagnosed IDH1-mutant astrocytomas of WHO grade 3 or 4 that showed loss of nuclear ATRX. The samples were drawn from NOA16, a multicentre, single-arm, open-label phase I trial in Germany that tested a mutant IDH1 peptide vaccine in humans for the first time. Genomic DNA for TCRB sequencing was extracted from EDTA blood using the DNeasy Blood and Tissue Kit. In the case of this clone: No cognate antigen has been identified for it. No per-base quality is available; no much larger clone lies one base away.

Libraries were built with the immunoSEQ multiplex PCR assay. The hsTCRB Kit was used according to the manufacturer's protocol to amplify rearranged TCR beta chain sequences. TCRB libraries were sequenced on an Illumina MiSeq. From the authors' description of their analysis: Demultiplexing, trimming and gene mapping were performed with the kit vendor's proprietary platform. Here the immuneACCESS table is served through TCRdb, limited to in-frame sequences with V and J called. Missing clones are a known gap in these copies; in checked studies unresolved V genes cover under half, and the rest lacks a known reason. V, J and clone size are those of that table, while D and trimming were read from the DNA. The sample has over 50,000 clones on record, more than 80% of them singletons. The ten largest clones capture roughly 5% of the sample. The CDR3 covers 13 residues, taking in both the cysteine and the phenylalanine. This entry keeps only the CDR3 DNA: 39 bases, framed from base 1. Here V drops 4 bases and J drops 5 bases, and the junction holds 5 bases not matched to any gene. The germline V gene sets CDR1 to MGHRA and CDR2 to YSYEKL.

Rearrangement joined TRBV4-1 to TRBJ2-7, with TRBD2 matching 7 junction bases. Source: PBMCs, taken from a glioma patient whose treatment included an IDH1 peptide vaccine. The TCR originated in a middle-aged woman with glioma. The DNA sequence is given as TGCGCCAGCAGCCTCCTGGGGGGGGACGAGCAGTACTTC. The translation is CASSLLGGDEQYF.